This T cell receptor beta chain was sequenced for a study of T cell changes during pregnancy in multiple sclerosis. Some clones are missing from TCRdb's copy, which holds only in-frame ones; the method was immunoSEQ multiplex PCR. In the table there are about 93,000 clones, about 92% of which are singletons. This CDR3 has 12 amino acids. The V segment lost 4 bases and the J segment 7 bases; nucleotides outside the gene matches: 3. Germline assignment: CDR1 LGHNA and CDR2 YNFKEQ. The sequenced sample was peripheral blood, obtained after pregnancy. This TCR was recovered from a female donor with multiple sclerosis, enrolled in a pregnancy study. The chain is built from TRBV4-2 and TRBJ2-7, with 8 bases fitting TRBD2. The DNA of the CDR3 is TGTGCCAGCAGCCCCGGGGGGGGTGAGCAGTACTTC. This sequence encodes CASSPGGGEQYF.